Presented here are 21 T cell receptor beta chains from one specimen sequenced in a study of blood T cell repertoires in COVID-19. The protocol was immunoSEQ multiplex PCR, while the TCRdb copy is restricted to in-frame clones and leaves out a portion. The sample contains 170,000 or so clones, around four fifths of which appear only once. Material for sequencing was PBMCs or T cells enriched from blood (not recorded which). These receptors were collected from a woman between 45 and 65 years old who had recovered from COVID-19.

The rearrangement links TRBV28 to TRBJ2-5; TRBD2 matches at 13 bases. The germline gives CDR1 MDHEN, CDR2 SYDVKM. Trimming removed 5 bases from V and 4 bases from J; junction bases left unmatched: 4. CDR3 length: 15 residues. In DNA, the CDR3 is TGTGCCAGCAGTCGGGGACTAGCGGGAATAGAGACCCAGTACTTC. It specifies CASSRGLAGIETQYF.

To note about this clone: This sample also contains other DNA sequences that code for the same CDR3. This chain uses TRBV19 with TRBJ1-5; 7 nucleotides align to TRBD1. Germline values: CDR1 LNHDA, CDR2 SQIVND (reference sequence). The CDR3 loop spans 13 amino acids. The V and J ends lost 9 bases and 6 bases, in that order; junction bases with no gene match: 8. CDR3 DNA: TGTGCCAGCTCTATCGACAGGGTTCAGCCCCAGCATTTT. Residues: CASSIDRVQPQHF.

The rearrangement links TRBV6-5 to TRBJ2-1; weak D call: TRBD2 (6 bases). The CDR3 runs to 13 residues. Germline CDR1 MNHEY, CDR2 SVGAGI. V dropped 8 bases and J dropped 8 bases, with 16 bases sitting between them. This chain's CDR3 is CASGRDPSYEQFF. CDR3 in DNA: TGTGCCAGCGGGCGGGACCCGAGCTATGAGCAGTTCTTC.

V and J are TRBV9 and TRBJ2-7, with D unclear. The CDR3 runs to 12 residues. Trimming cost V 4 bases and J 5 bases, with 10 bases left between them. Germline V gene data show CDR1 as SGDLS and CDR2 as YYNGEE. For the CDR3, the DNA is TGTGCCAGCAGCCCTTCGTCCGACGAGCAGTACTTC. It yields the protein CASSPSSDEQYF. The whole variable domain, remainder taken from reference TRBV9 and TRBJ2-7, is DSGVTQTPKHLITATGQRVTLRCSPRSGDLSVYWYQQSLDQGLQFLIQYYNGEERAKGNILERFSAQQFPDLHSELNLSSLELGDSALYFCASSPSSDEQYFGPGTRLTVT.

This sequence joins TRBV10-3 and TRBJ2-1; 9 bases map to TRBD2. V lost 7 bases and J lost 8; bases outside the gene matches: 9. Germline values: CDR1 ENHRY, CDR2 SYGVKD. This CDR3 is built from 14 residues. This chain's CDR3 is CAIKRLAEGDEQFF. Here the CDR3 DNA reads TGTGCCATCAAACGACTAGCGGAGGGCGATGAGCAGTTCTTC.

CDR3 sequence: CASSFQGGYTEAFF. CDR3 DNA: TGTGCCAGCAGTTTCCAGGGTGGGTACACTGAAGCTTTCTTT. The chain uses TRBV27 and TRBJ1-1, with D possibly TRBD1 on 5 matching bases. Trimming cost V 3 bases and J 3 bases, with 11 bases left between them. The germline V gene has CDR1 MNHEY and CDR2 SMNVEV (reference sequence). The CDR3 spans 14 residues.

The rearrangement uses TRBV5-8 and TRBJ1-5; 9 bases align to TRBD1. Germline V gene lookup returns CDR1 SGHTS and CDR2 YDEGEE. The V segment lost 4 bases and the J segment 7 bases; nucleotides outside the gene matches: 15. The CDR3 sequence is 17 residues long. As DNA, the CDR3 is TGTGCCAGCAGCCGGGTTACCTTAACAGGGGGCAGGCAGCCCCAGCATTTT. Translating it yields CASSRVTLTGGRQPQHF.

The chain employs TRBV18 and TRBJ1-5, with D possibly matching TRBD1 (5 bases). Trimming removed 3 bases from V and 2 bases from J, with 8 bases in between. The V gene's germline CDR1 is KGHSH and CDR2 LQKENI. The CDR3 is 14 residues long. The DNA of the CDR3 is TGTGCCAGCTCACCCGCGGGGGGCAATCAGCCCCAGCATTTT. Translation: CASSPAGGNQPQHF.

The chain uses TRBV27 and TRBJ2-1; 9 positions match TRBD1. V lost 4 bases, J lost 2 bases, and 3 bases stayed unmatched. Per the germline V gene, CDR1 is MNHEY and CDR2 is SMNVEV (reference sequence). The CDR3 spans 15 residues. The CDR3 nucleotides read TGTGCCAGCAGTTCCGGGACAGGGACCTACAATGAGCAGTTCTTC. Amino acids: CASSSGTGTYNEQFF.

The chain has TRBV3-1 (or the pseudogene TRBV3-2) and TRBJ2-7; 10 nucleotides align to TRBD2. CDR1 is LGHDT and CDR2 is YNNKEL in the germline V gene (reference sequence). The ends lost 1 base at V and 6 bases at J; junction bases unmatched: 3. This CDR3 has 14 residues. The chain's CDR3 is CASSQVSGRGEQYF. CDR3 DNA: TGTGCCAGCAGCCAAGTGAGCGGGAGGGGCGAGCAGTACTTC.

The gene calls are TRBV4-3 and TRBJ1-1, with D perhaps TRBD1 (6 bases). Trimming took 2 bases from V and 5 from J, leaving 15 bases between them. This CDR3 has 15 residues. Germline V gene lookup returns CDR1 LGHNA and CDR2 YSLEER. The CDR3 nucleotides read TGCGCCAGCAGCCAACAACAGGGTTTTGGGACTGAAGCTTTCTTT. Encoded protein: CASSQQQGFGTEAFF.

The V gene is TRBV5-1, the J gene TRBJ1-5; D call uncertain. The CDR3 sequence is 16 residues long. V was shortened by 4 bases and J by 0 bases, with 14 bases between the two germline ends. Germline CDR1 is SGHRS and CDR2 is YFSETQ. The CDR3 sequence: CASSLLGSNSNQPQHF. The DNA of the CDR3 is TGCGCCAGCAGCCTCTTGGGCTCTAATAGCAATCAGCCCCAGCATTTT.

This clone occurred a few times. The CDR3: CATAAGSSYEQYF. CDR3 nucleotide sequence: TGTGCCACCGCGGCGGGGAGCTCCTACGAGCAGTACTTC. V usage is TRBV15 and J usage is TRBJ2-7, with D possibly being TRBD2 (6 bases). The germline gives CDR1 LNHNV, CDR2 YYDKDF (reference sequence). Trimming left V 8 bases short and J 0 bases short, with 11 bases between. The CDR3 contains 13 residues.

V gene TRBV11-1 combines with J gene TRBJ2-7; 7 nucleotides match TRBD1. The length of the CDR3 is 14 residues. Germline CDR1 reads SGHAT; CDR2 reads FQDESV (reference sequence). With V trimmed by 5 bases and J by 2 bases, 6 bases remained unmatched. The CDR3 protein is CASSRGQEAYEQYF. The CDR3 DNA reads TGTGCCAGCAGCCGTGGACAGGAGGCCTACGAGCAGTACTTC.

J is TRBJ1-3 and V is TRBV30; D remains unclear. The germline V gene has CDR1 GTSNPN and CDR2 SVGIG (reference sequence). Between the trimmed V and J ends, which lost 4 bases and 4 bases, there was a span of 11 bases. CDR3 size: 13 residues. The CDR3: CAWNFGLGNTIYF. Here the CDR3 DNA reads TGTGCCTGGAACTTCGGTTTGGGAAACACCATATATTTT.

This clone has a single count. The chain couples TRBV7-8 to TRBJ2-7; 8 bases align to TRBD1. CDR1 SGHVS and CDR2 FQNEAQ come from the germline V gene. The CDR3 loop spans 15 amino acids. J lost 2 bases, V lost 6 bases, and 9 bases had no gene match. The CDR3, as DNA: TGTGCCAGCAGAGGGACAAAGACAGGGGCCTACGAGCAGTACTTC. Amino acids: CASRGTKTGAYEQYF.

A word on this clone: One junction end disagrees with the germline gene, perhaps due to a read error. V and J are TRBV6-5 and TRBJ1-2; 9 bases fit TRBD1. The CDR3 runs to 14 residues. In germline, CDR1 is MNHEY, CDR2 SVGAGI. CDR3 region: CASSRGQGGYDYTF. As DNA, the CDR3 is TGTGCCAGCAGTCGGGGACAGGGAGGCTATGACTACACCTTC.

The rearrangement uses TRBV4-1 and TRBJ2-1; D perhaps matches TRBD1 (6 bases). V shed 4 bases and J shed 7 bases, with 11 bases lying between them. Germline CDR1 reads MGHRA; CDR2 reads YSYEKL. The CDR3 loop spans 13 amino acids. In nucleotides, the CDR3 is TGCGCCAGCAGCCCATCACAGGGTAATGAGCAGTTCTTC. The encoded protein is CASSPSQGNEQFF.

V usage is TRBV10-1 and J usage is TRBJ2-7; 10 nucleotides match TRBD2. Trimming removed 0 bases from V and 7 bases from J; junction bases left unmatched: 6. Germline CDR1 and CDR2: WNHNN and SYGVQD (reference sequence). The length of the CDR3 is 15 residues. The CDR3, as DNA: TGCGCCAGCAGTGAGTCGCCGCTAGCGGGAGCAGAGCAGTACTTC. Residues: CASSESPLAGAEQYF.

The V call is TRBV7-3, the J call TRBJ2-2, with 10 bases fitting TRBD2. The CDR3 covers 17 residues. Germline V lookup: CDR1 SGHTA, CDR2 FQGTGA. The junction had 6 bases not matched to a gene; V was cut back by 5 bases and J by 0 bases. The CDR3 sequence: CASSPRLAGANTGELFF. The DNA for the CDR3 is TGTGCCAGCAGCCCTCGACTAGCGGGCGCGAACACCGGGGAGCTGTTTTTT.

The CDR3 spells CASSPTGGYEQYF. CDR3 DNA: TGTGCCAGCAGTCCTACAGGGGGATACGAGCAGTACTTC. The chain carries TRBV27 and TRBJ2-7; 8 positions agree with TRBD1. With V trimmed by 5 bases and J by 4 bases, 4 bases remained unmatched. Germline values: CDR1 MNHEY, CDR2 SMNVEV (reference sequence). This CDR3 contains 13 residues.